The T cell receptor (beta chain) under discussion was sequenced for a study of blood T cell repertoires in COVID-19. Overall study: T cells, B-cell-depleted T cells, or PBMCs supplied cDNA or gDNA.

Data came from immunoSEQ multiplex PCR; TCRdb stores just in-frame clones and leaves some out. This sample carries roughly 300,000 clones, 86% of them seen once, and the ten largest clones take 1.5% to 2%. CDR3 size: 16 residues. Trimming at V came to 7 bases and at J to 4 bases, leaving 11 bases not matched to a gene. Germline V gene lookup returns CDR1 MDHEN and CDR2 SYDVKM. The chain employs TRBV28 and TRBJ1-5; TRBD1 agrees at 9 bases. The sequenced sample was peripheral blood. This clonotype originated in a woman in her fifties or sixties with acute or convalescent COVID-19. The CDR3 loop is CASKILGQGLNQPQHF. CDR3 bases: TGTGCCAGCAAAATCTTGGGACAGGGATTAAATCAGCCCCAGCATTTT.